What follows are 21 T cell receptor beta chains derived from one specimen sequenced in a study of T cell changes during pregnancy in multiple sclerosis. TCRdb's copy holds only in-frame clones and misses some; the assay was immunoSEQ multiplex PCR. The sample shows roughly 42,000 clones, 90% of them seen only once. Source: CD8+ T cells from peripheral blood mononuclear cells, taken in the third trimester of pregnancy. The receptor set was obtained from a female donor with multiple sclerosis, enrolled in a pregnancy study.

The CDR3 region is CASSLDGQTYEQYF. The DNA for the CDR3 is TGTGCCAGCAGCTTGGATGGACAGACCTACGAGCAGTACTTC. V gene TRBV5-8 combines with J gene TRBJ2-7; a weak D match, TRBD1 (6 bases). Trimming left V 0 bases short and J 2 bases short, with 9 bases between. The germline CDR1 and CDR2 sequences are SGHTS and YDEGEE. The CDR3 runs 14 residues.

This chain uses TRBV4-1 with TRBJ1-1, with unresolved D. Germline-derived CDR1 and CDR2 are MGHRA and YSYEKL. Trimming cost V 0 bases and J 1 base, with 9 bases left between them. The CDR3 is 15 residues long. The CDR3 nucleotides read TGCGCCAGCAGCCAAGATGCGGAAACGAACACTGAAGCTTTCTTT. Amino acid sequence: CASSQDAETNTEAFF.

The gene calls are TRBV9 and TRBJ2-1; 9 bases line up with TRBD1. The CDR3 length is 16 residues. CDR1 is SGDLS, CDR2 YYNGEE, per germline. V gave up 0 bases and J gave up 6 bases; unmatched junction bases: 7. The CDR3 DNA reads TGTGCCAGCAGCGTAGCTTGGGGACAGGGCTTCAATGAGCAGTTCTTC. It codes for CASSVAWGQGFNEQFF.

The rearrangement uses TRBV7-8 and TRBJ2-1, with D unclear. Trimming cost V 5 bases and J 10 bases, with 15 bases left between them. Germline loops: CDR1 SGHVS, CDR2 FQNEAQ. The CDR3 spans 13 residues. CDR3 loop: CASSRELVEEQFF. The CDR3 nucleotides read TGTGCCAGCAGCAGAGAACTGGTCGAAGAGCAGTTCTTC.

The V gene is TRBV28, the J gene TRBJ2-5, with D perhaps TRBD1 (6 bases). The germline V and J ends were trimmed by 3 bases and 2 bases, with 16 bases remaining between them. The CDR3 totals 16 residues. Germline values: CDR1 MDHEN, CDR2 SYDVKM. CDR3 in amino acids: CASSLGVTGRQETQYF. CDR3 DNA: TGTGCCAGCAGTTTGGGAGTGACAGGTCGACAAGAGACCCAGTACTTC.

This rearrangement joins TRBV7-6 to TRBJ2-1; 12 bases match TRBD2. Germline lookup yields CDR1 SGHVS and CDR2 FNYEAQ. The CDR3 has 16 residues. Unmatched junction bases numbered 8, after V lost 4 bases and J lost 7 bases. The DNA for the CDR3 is TGTGCCAGCAGCTCCACCCTAGCGGGGGGGATAAATGAGCAGTTCTTC. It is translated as CASSSTLAGGINEQFF. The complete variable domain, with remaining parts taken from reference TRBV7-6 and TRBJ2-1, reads GAGVSQSPRYKVTKRGQDVALRCDPISGHVSLYWYRQALGQGPEFLTYFNYEAQQDKSGLPNDRFSAERPEGSISTLTIQRTEQRDSAMYRCASSSTLAGGINEQFFGPGTRLTVL.

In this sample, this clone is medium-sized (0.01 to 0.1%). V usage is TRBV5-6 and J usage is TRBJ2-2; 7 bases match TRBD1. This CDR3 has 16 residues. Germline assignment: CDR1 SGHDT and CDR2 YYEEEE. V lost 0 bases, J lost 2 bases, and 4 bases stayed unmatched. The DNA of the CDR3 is TGTGCCAGCAGCTTGGCTTGGGACAGAAACACCGGGGAGCTGTTTTTT. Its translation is CASSLAWDRNTGELFF.

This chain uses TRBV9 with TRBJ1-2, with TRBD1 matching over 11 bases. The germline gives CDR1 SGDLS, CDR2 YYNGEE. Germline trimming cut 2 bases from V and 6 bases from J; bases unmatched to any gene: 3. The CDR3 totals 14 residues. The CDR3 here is CASSVGQGAHGYTF. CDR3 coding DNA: TGTGCCAGCAGCGTCGGACAGGGGGCCCATGGCTACACCTTC.

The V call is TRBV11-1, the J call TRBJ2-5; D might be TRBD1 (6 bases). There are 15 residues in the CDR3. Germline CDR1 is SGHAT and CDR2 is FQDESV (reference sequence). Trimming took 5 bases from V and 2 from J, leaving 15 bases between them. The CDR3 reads CASSDLGTPQETQYF. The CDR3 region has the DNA TGTGCCAGCAGCGACCTCGGGACACCGCAAGAGACCCAGTACTTC.

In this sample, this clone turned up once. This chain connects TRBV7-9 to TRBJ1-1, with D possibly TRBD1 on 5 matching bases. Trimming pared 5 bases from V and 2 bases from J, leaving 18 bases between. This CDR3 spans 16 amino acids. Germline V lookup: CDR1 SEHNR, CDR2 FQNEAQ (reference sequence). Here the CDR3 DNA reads TGTGCCAGCAGCCCTGCCGGGGGGGTAGGCAACACTGAAGCTTTCTTT. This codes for CASSPAGGVGNTEAFF.

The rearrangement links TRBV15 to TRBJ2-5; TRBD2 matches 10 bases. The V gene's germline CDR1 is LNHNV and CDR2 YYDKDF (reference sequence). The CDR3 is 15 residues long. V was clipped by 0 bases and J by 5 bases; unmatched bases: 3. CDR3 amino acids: CATSRDLSGRETQYF. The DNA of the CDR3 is TGTGCCACCAGCAGAGATCTTAGCGGGAGGGAGACCCAGTACTTC.

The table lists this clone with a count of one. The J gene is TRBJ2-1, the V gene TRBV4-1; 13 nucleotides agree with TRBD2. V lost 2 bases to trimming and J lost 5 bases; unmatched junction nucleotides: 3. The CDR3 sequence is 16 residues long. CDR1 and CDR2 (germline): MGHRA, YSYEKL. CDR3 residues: CASSQLGLAGDNEQFF. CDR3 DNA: TGCGCCAGCAGCCAACTAGGACTAGCGGGGGACAATGAGCAGTTCTTC.

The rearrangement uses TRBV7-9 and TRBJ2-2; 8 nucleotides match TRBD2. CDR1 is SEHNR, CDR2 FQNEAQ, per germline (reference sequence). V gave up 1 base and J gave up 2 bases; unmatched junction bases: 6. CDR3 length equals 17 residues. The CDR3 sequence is CASSLDLLAENTGELFF. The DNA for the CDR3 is TGTGCCAGCAGCTTAGATCTACTAGCGGAAAACACCGGGGAGCTGTTTTTT. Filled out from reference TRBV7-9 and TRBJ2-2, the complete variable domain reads DTGVSQNPRHKITKRGQNVTFRCDPISEHNRLYWYRQTLGQGPEFLTYFQNEAQLEKSRLLSDRFSAERPKGSFSTLEIQRTEQGDSAMYLCASSLDLLAENTGELFFGEGSRLTVL.

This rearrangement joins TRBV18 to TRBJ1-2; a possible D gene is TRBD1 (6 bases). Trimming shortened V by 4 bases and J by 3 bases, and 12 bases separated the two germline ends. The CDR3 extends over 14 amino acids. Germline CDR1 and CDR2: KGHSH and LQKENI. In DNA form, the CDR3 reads TGTGCCAGCTCACAACAGGGATCGGACTATGGCTACACCTTC. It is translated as CASSQQGSDYGYTF.

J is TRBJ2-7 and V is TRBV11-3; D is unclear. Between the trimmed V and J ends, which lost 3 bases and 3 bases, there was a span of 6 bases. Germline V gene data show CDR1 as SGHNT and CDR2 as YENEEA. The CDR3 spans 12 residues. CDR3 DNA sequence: TGTGCCAGCAGCTTCGCCAGCTACGAGCAGTACTTC. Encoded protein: CASSFASYEQYF. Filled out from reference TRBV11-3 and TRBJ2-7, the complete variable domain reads EAGVVQSPRYKIIEKKQPVAFWCNPISGHNTLYWYLQNLGQGPELLIRYENEEAVDDSQLPKDRFSAERLKGVDSTLKIQPAELGDSAVYLCASSFASYEQYFGPGTRLTVT.

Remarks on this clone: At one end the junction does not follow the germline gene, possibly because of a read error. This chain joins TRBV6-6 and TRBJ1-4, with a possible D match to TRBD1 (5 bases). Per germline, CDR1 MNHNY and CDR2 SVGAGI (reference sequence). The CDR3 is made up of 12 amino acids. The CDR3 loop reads CAGGRVGEKLLF. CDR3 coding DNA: TGTGCCGGCGGCAGGGTCGGTGAAAAACTGCTTTTT.

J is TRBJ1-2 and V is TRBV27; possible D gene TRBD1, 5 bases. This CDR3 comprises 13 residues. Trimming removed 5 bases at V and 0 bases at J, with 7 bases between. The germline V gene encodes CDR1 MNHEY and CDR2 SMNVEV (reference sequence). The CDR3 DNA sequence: TGTGCCAGCAGTACCAGGGCTAACTATGGCTACACCTTC. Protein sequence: CASSTRANYGYTF.

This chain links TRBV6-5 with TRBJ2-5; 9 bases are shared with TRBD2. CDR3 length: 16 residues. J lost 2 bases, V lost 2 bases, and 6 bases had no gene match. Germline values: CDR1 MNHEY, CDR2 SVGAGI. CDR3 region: CASSYGSSGIQETQYF. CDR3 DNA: TGTGCCAGCAGTTACGGTTCTAGCGGGATTCAAGAGACCCAGTACTTC.

This CDR3 reads CASSVGLGGGETQYF. The CDR3 nucleotides are TGTGCCAGCAGCGTTGGACTAGGCGGAGGAGAGACCCAGTACTTC. This rearrangement joins TRBV9 to TRBJ2-5; 7 bases are shared with TRBD2. The junction had 8 bases not matched to a gene; V was cut back by 2 bases and J by 4 bases. This CDR3 region has 15 residues. CDR1 and CDR2 from the germline V gene are SGDLS and YYNGEE.

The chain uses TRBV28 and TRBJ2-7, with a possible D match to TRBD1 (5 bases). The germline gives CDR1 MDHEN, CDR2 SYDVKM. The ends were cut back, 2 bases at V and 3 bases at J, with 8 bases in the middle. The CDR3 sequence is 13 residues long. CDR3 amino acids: CASSLVRDYEQYF. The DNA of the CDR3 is TGTGCCAGCAGTTTAGTCAGGGACTACGAGCAGTACTTC. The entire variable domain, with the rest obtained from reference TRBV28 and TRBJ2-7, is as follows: DVKVTQSSRYLVKRTGEKVFLECVQDMDHENMFWYRQDPGLGLRLIYFSYDVKMKEKGDIPEGYSVSREKKERFSLILESASTNQTSMYLCASSLVRDYEQYFGPGTRLTVT.

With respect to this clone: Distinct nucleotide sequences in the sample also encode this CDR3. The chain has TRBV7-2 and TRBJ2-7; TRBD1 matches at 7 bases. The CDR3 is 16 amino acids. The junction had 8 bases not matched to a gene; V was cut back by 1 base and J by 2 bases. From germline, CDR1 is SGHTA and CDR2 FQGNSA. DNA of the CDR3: TGTGCCAGCAGCTTAGGATTCGGGCAGGGGGCCTACGAGCAGTACTTC. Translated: CASSLGFGQGAYEQYF.